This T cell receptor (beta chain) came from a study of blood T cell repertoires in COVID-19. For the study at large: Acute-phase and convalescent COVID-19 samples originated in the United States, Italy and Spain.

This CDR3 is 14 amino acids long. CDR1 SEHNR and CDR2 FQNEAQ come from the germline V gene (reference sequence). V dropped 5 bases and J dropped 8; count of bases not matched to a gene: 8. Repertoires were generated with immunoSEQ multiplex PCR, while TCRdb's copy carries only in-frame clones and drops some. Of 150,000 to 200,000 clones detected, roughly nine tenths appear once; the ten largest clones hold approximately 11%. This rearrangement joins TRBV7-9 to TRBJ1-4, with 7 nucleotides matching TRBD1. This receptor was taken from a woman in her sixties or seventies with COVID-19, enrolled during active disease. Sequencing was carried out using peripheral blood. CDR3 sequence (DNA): TGTGCCAGCAGCCTCCAGGGGGGTCGGGAAAAACTGTTTTTT. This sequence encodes CASSLQGGREKLFF.